The 14 T cell receptor beta chains below come from one sample, sequenced in a study of memory CD4+ T cells and cytomegalovirus serostatus. Produced via immunoSEQ multiplex PCR; TCRdb's table is partial and in-frame only. Of 58,000 or so clones listed, about 70% are singletons. Single viable CD3+CD4+CD8-CD45RO+ cells were sorted as the memory CD4+ T cells. Sample: memory CD4+ T cells from blood. These receptors all come from an adult in good health and CMV-seropositive.

The J gene is TRBJ2-2, the V gene TRBV29-1; D is possibly TRBD1 (5 bases). The CDR3 is 14 residues long. CDR1 and CDR2 from the germline V gene are SQVTM and ANQGSEA. V lost 7 bases to trimming and J lost 2 bases, with 14 bases between them. The CDR3 nucleotides read TGCAGCGCCCGACAGTTAACTAACACCGGGGAGCTGTTTTTT. Its protein is CSARQLTNTGELFF.

J is TRBJ2-1 and V is TRBV5-6; possible D gene TRBD1, 6 bases. Germline-derived CDR1 and CDR2 are SGHDT and YYEEEE. CDR3 length: 13 residues. The V end was cut by 2 bases, the J end by 10 bases, with 13 bases between. The CDR3 bases are TGTGCCAGCAGCTTTCTACAGGGTTTGGAGCAGTTCTTC. Amino acids: CASSFLQGLEQFF.

V gene TRBV6-5 combines with J gene TRBJ1-4, with TRBD1 as a possible D gene (5 bases). V gave up 0 bases and J gave up 8 bases, with 13 bases separating them. Germline CDR1 is MNHEY and CDR2 is SVGAGI. The CDR3 sequence is 15 residues long. The CDR3 DNA sequence: TGTGCCAGCAGTTACTCGGGGGGGGTAAAGGAAAAACTGTTTTTT. Amino acids: CASSYSGGVKEKLFF.

The rearrangement uses TRBV5-6 and TRBJ1-3, with no clear D. The CDR3 runs 17 residues. Trimming removed 3 bases from V and 1 base from J, with 17 bases in between. Germline V lookup: CDR1 SGHDT, CDR2 YYEEEE. The CDR3 DNA sequence: TGTGCCAGCAGCTCAACCCGGACGTTTTCATCTGGAAACACCATATATTTT. Amino acid sequence: CASSSTRTFSSGNTIYF.

This clone was seen just once. The chain employs TRBV7-9 and TRBJ2-2; 10 bases are shared with TRBD2. With V trimmed by 8 bases and J by 2 bases, 11 bases remained unmatched. This CDR3 is 17 amino acids long. Germline V gives CDR1 SEHNR, CDR2 FQNEAQ (reference sequence). The CDR3 nucleotides read TGTGCCAGCGACGGGGCTAGCGGGAGTACTAACACCGGGGAGCTGTTTTTT. It is translated as CASDGASGSTNTGELFF.

The rearrangement links TRBV28 to TRBJ2-7; D is tentatively TRBD1 or TRBD2 (6 bases each). CDR3 size: 15 residues. The germline CDR1 and CDR2 sequences are MDHEN and SYDVKM. Trimming took 1 base from V and 4 from J, leaving 14 bases between them. The chain's CDR3 is CASSLYGGLRYEQYF. Written as DNA, the CDR3 is TGTGCCAGCAGTTTATACGGGGGCTTGAGATACGAGCAGTACTTC.

This sequence joins TRBV6-6 and TRBJ2-7; the match to TRBD1 covers 9 bases. CDR3 length: 14 amino acids. The V gene's germline CDR1 is MNHNY and CDR2 SVGAGI (reference sequence). With 6 bases clipped from V and 6 bases from J, the junction kept 9 bases outside the gene matches. In nucleotides, the CDR3 is TGTGCCAGCAGCACGACAGGGGGGAATCGCGAGCAGTACTTC. Amino acids: CASSTTGGNREQYF.

This rearrangement joins TRBV28 to TRBJ2-2; 12 bases line up with TRBD1. V was pared by 6 bases and J by 1 base, with 15 bases of the junction left unmatched. The germline V gene has CDR1 MDHEN and CDR2 SYDVKM. CDR3 size: 20 residues. DNA for the CDR3: TGTGCCAGCAGCTCCCGGGTCGGGACAGGGGGCTTATGGAACACCGGGGAGCTGTTTTTT. It translates to CASSSRVGTGGLWNTGELFF.

The CDR3 here is CASGREGSLREQYF. The CDR3, as DNA: TGTGCCAGCGGTCGGGAGGGCTCCCTTCGCGAGCAGTACTTC. The chain links TRBV28 to TRBJ2-7, with 8 bases lining up with TRBD2. The CDR3 covers 14 residues. Germline V lookup: CDR1 MDHEN, CDR2 SYDVKM. V lost 8 bases to trimming and J lost 6 bases; unmatched junction nucleotides: 12.

The sample holds a few counts of this clone. This sample also contains other DNA sequences that code for the same CDR3. This chain joins TRBV28 and TRBJ2-7, with a weak D call TRBD1 (6 bases). The germline gives CDR1 MDHEN, CDR2 SYDVKM. Trimming removed 3 bases at V and 1 base at J, with 10 bases between. The CDR3 extends over 14 amino acids. CDR3 in DNA: TGTGCCAGCAGTTTTGAGGGGACATCCTACGAGCAGTACTTC. Encoded protein: CASSFEGTSYEQYF.

V usage is TRBV5-1 and J usage is TRBJ2-5; TRBD1 aligns across 8 bases. The V gene's germline CDR1 is SGHRS and CDR2 YFSETQ. This CDR3 is 16 amino acids long. The trim removed 2 bases at V and 2 bases at J, leaving 8 bases unmatched. The CDR3 sequence is CASSFPGTGPQETQYF. The CDR3 DNA is TGCGCCAGCAGCTTCCCCGGGACAGGACCTCAAGAGACCCAGTACTTC.

This clone was counted a few times. The rearrangement uses TRBV10-2 and TRBJ2-7; D is unclear. Germline V gene lookup returns CDR1 WSHSY and CDR2 SAAADI. The ends were cut back, 2 bases at V and 6 bases at J, with 11 bases in the middle. The CDR3 length is 13 residues. The CDR3 region is CASSETQATEQYF. In DNA, the CDR3 is TGCGCCAGCAGTGAGACGCAGGCAACCGAGCAGTACTTC.

The chain employs TRBV7-2 and TRBJ2-1; maybe TRBD1 (5 bases). CDR1 SGHTA and CDR2 FQGNSA come from the germline V gene. The V end lost 4 bases, the J end lost 0 bases, and 10 bases lay between the germline ends. CDR3 length equals 15 residues. CDR3 amino acids: CASSSGLSSYNEQFF. The DNA for the CDR3 is TGTGCCAGCAGCTCAGGGCTGAGCTCCTACAATGAGCAGTTCTTC.

The chain carries TRBV4-3 and TRBJ1-2, with D possibly being TRBD1 (6 bases). CDR1 is LGHNA and CDR2 is YSLEER in the germline V gene. V gave up 0 bases and J gave up 5 bases, with 13 bases separating them. The CDR3 runs to 15 residues. DNA for the CDR3: TGCGCCAGCAGCCAAGATAGGGGGGCCGCTTATGGCTACACCTTC. Amino acids: CASSQDRGAAYGYTF.